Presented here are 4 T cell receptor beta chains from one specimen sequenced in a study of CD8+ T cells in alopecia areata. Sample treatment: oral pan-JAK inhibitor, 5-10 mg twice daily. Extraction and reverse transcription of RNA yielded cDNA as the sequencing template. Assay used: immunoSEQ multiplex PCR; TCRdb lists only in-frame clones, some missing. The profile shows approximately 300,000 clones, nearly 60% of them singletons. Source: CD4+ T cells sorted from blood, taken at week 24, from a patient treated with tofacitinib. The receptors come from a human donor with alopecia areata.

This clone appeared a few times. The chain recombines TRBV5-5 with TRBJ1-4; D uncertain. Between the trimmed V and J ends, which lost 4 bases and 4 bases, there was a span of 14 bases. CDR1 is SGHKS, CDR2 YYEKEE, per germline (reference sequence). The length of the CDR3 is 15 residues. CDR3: CASSAVEQINEKLFF. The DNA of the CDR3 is TGTGCCAGCAGCGCCGTTGAACAGATTAATGAAAAACTGTTTTTT.

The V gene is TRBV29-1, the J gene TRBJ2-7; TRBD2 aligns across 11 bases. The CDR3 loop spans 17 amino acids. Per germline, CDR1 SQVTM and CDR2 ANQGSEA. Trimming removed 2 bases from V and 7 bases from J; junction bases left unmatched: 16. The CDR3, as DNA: TGCAGCGTTGAATCGGCTTATCATAGCGGGGGGGCGTGGGAGCAGTACTTC. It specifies CSVESAYHSGGAWEQYF.

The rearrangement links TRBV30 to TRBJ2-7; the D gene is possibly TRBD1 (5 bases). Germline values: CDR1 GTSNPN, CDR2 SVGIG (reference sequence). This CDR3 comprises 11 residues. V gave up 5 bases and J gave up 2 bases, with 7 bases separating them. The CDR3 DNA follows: TGTGCCTGGCAGGGAACCTACGAGCAGTACTTC. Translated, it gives CAWQGTYEQYF.

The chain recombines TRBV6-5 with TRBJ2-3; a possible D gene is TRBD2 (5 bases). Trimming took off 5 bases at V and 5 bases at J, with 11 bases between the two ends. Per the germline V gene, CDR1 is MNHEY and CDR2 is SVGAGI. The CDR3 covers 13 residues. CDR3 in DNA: TGTGCCAGCAGTATGCTCGAGGGAGATACGCAGTATTTT. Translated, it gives CASSMLEGDTQYF.